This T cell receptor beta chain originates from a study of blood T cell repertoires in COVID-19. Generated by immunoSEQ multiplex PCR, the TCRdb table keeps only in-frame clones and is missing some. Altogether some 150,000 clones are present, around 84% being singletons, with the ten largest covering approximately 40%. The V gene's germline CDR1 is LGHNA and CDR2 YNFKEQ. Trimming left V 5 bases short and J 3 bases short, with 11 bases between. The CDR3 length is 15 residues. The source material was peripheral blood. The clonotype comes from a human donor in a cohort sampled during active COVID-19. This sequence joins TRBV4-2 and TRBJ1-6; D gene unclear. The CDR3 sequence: CASSLRQDYNSPLHF. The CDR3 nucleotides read TGTGCCAGCAGCTTGAGGCAAGACTATAATTCACCCCTCCACTTT.